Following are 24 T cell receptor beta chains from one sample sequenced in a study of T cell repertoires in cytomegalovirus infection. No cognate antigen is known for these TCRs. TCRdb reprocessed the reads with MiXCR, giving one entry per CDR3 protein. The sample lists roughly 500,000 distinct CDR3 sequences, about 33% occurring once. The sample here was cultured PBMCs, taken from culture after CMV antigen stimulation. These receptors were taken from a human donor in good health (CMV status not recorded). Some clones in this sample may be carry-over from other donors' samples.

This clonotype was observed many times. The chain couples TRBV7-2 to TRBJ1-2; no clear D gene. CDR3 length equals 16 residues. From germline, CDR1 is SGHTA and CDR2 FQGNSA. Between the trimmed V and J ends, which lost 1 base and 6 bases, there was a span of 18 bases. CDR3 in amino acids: CASSLVSRAVNNGYTF. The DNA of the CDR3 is TGTGCCAGCAGCTTAGTTTCCCGGGCCGTAAATAATGGCTACACCTTC.

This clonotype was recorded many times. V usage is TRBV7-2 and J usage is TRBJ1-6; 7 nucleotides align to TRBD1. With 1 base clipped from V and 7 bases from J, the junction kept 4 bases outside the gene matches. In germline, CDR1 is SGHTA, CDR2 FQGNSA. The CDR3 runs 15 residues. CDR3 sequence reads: CASSLDRGWNSPLHF. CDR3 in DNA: TGTGCCAGCAGCTTAGACAGGGGATGGAATTCACCCCTCCACTTT. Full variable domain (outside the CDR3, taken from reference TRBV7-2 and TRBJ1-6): GAGVSQSPSNKVTEKGKDVELRCDPISGHTALYWYRQSLGQGLEFLIYFQGNSAPDKSGLPSDRFSAERTGGSVSTLTIQRTQQEDSAVYLCASSLDRGWNSPLHFGNGTRLTVT.

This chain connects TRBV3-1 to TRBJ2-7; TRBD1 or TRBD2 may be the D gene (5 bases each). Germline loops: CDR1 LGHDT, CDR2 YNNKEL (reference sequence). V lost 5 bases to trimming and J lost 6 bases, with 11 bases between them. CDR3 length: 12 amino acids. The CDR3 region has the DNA TGTGCCAGCAGCAGGGGAGACGGCGAGCAGTACTTC. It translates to CASSRGDGEQYF.

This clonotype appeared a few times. This chain's CDR3 is CASSNPSGTQETQYF. The CDR3 region has the DNA TGCGCCAGCAGCAACCCTAGCGGGACCCAAGAGACCCAGTACTTC. The rearrangement uses TRBV5-1 and TRBJ2-5; 9 bases align to TRBD2. Germline assignment: CDR1 SGHRS and CDR2 YFSETQ. The CDR3 length is 15 residues. After removal of 4 bases from V and 1 base from J, the junction contained 5 bases not matched to a gene.

The CDR3 reads CASSYSGANEQFF. For the CDR3, the DNA is TGTGCCAGCAGTTACTCCGGGGCCAATGAGCAGTTCTTC. This chain links TRBV6-6 with TRBJ2-1; tentatively, D is TRBD1 or TRBD2 (5 bases each). V lost 0 bases to trimming and J lost 6 bases, with 6 bases between them. CDR1 MNHNY and CDR2 SVGAGI come from the germline V gene (reference sequence). The CDR3 has 13 residues.

This CDR3 reads CASSHGRTTEAFF. In nucleotides, the CDR3 is TGTGCCAGCAGCCACGGGCGTACCACTGAAGCTTTCTTT. The genes are TRBV6-2 or TRBV6-3 and TRBJ1-1, with D unresolved. The germline V gene encodes CDR1 MNHEY and CDR2 SVGEGT. This CDR3 comprises 13 residues. The V and J ends lost 6 bases and 4 bases respectively, with 12 bases between them.

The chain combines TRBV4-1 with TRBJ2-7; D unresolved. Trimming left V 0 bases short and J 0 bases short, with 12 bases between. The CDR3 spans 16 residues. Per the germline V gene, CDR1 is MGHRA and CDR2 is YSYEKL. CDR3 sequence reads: CASSQESGETSYEQYF. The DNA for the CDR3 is TGCGCCAGCAGCCAAGAATCCGGCGAAACCTCCTACGAGCAGTACTTC.

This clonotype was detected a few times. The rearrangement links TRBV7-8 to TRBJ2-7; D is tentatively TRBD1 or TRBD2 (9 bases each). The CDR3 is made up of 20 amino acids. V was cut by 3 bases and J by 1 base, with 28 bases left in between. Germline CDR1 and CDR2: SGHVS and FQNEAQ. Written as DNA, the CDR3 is TGTGCCAGCAGCTTTAACCGCCGGGACAGGGCCCTAGCGGGATCCTACGAGCAGTACTTC. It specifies CASSFNRRDRALAGSYEQYF.

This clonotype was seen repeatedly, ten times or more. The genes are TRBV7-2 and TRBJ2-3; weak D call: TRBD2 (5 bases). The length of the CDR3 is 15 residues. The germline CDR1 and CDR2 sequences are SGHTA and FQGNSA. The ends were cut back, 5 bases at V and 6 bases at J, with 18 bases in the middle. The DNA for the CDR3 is TGTGCCAGCAGCCCTGGTGGGAGTGGATCGGATACGCAGTATTTT. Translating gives CASSPGGSGSDTQYF.

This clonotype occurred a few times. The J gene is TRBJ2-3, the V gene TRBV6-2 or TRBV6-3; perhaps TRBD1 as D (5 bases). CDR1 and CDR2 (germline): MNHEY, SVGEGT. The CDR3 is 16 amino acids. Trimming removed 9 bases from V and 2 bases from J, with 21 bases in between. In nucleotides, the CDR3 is TGTGCCAGTTCCAGTGGGGCAGAAAAACACACAGATACGCAGTATTTT. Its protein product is CASSSGAEKHTDTQYF.

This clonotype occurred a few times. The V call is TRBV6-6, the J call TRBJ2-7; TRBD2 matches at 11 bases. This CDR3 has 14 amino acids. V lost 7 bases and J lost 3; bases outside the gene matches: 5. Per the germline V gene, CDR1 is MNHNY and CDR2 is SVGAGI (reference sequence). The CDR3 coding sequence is TGTGCCAGCATCGGAACTAGCGGGAGCTACGAGCAGTACTTC. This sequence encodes CASIGTSGSYEQYF.

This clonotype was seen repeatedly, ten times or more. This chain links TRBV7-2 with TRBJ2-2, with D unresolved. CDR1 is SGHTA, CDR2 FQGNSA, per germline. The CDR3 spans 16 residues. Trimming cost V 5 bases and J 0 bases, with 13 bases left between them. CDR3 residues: CASSPRPAPNTGELFF. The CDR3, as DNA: TGTGCCAGCAGCCCTCGACCGGCCCCGAACACCGGGGAGCTGTTTTTT.

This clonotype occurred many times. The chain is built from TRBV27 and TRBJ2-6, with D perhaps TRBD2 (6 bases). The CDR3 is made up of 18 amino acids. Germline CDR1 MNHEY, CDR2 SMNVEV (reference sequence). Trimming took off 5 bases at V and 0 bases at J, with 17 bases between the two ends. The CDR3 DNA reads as TGTGCCAGCAGTCCTGGACGGGGGTTCGGCTCTGGGGCCAACGTCCTGACTTTC. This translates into CASSPGRGFGSGANVLTF. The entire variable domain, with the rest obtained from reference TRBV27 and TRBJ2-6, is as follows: EAQVTQNPRYLITVTGKKLTVTCSQNMNHEYMSWYRQDPGLGLRQIYYSMNVEVTDKGDVPEGYKVSRKEKRNFPLILESPSPNQTSLYFCASSPGRGFGSGANVLTFGAGSRLTVL.

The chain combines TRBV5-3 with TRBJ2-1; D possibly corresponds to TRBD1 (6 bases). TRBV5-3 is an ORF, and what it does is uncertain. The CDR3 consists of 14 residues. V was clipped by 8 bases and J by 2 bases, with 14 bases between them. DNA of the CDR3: TGTGCCAGCAGGGGAAGTGGACCCTACAATGAGCAGTTCTTC. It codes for CASRGSGPYNEQFF.

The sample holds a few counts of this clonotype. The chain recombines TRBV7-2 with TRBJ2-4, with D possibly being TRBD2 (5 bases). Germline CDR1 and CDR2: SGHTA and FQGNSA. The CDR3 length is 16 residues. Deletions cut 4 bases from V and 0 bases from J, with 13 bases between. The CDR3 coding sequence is TGTGCCAGCAGCTCACGAGGACTCCTAGCCAAAAACATTCAGTACTTC. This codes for CASSSRGLLAKNIQYF.

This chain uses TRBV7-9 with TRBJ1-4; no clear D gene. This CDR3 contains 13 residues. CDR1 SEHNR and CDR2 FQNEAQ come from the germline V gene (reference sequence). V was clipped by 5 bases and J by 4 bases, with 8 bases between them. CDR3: CASSRIINEKLFF. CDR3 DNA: TGTGCCAGCAGCCGAATCATTAATGAAAAACTGTTTTTT.

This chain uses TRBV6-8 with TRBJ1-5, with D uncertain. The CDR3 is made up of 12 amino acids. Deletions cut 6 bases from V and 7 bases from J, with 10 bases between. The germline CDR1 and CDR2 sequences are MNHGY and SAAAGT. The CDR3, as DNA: TGTGCCAGCAGACCGCCAGGACAGCCCCAGCATTTT. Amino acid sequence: CASRPPGQPQHF.

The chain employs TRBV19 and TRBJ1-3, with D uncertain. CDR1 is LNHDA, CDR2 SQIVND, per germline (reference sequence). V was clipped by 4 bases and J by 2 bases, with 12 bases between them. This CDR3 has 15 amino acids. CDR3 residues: CASSRQVAAGNTIYF. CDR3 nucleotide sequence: TGTGCCAGTAGTAGACAAGTGGCAGCTGGAAACACCATATATTTT.

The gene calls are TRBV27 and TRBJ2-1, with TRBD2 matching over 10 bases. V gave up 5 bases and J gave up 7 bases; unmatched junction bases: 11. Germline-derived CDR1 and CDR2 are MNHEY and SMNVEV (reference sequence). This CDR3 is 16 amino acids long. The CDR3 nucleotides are TGTGCCAGCAGTCTCCTCACTAGCGGGAATAGGAATGAGCAGTTCTTC. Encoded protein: CASSLLTSGNRNEQFF.

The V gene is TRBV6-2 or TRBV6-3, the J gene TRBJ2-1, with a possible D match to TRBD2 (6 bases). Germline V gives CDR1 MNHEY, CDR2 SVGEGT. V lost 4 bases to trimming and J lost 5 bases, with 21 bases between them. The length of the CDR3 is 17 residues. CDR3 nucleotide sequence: TGTGCCAGCAGTTCTTTTATTTGGACTATAATGAACAATGAGCAGTTCTTC. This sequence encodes CASSSFIWTIMNNEQFF.

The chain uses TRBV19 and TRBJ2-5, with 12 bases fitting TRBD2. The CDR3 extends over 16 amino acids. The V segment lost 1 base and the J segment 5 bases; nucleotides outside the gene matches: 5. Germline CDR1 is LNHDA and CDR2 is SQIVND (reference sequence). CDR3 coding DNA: TGTGCCAGTAGTATAGTCCCCGGGACTAGCGGGGAGACCCAGTACTTC. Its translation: CASSIVPGTSGETQYF.

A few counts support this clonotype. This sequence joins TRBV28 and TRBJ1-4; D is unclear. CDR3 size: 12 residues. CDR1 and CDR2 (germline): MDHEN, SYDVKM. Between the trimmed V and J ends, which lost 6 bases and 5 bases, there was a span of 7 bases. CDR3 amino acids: CASSPNNEKLFF. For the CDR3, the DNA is TGTGCCAGCAGCCCAAACAATGAAAAACTGTTTTTT.

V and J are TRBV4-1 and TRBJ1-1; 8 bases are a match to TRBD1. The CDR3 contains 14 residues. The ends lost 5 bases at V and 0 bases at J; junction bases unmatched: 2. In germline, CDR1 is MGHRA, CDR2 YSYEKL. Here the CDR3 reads CASSDRGVNTEAFF. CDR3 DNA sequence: TGCGCCAGCAGCGACAGGGGCGTGAACACTGAAGCTTTCTTT.

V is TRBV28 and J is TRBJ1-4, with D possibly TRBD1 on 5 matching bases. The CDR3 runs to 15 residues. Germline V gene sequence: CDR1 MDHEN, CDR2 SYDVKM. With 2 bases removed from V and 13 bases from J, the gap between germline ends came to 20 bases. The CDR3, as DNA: TGTGCCAGCAGTTTAAGGGGACGGCGGGAAATTGGACTGTTTTTT. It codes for CASSLRGRREIGLFF.